A selection of T cell receptor beta chains follows, all from one sample in a study of T cells in Graves' hyperthyroidism and ophthalmopathy. TCRdb re-analysed the multiplex PCR reads in MiXCR, keeping a single row per CDR3 protein. The sample shows about 740,000 distinct CDR3 sequences, about 15% of them seen only once. Sequenced: blood. Receptors originate from a woman aged 18-35 years with Graves' hyperthyroidism. Both conserved end residues are part of each CDR3. Fields, in order: clone size, J gene, V gene, D gene, CDR3 DNA, CDR3 protein. D genes are given only for firm matches. Rows may omit the clone size; those that give it use once, few, many or a size class.

. TRBJ2-1 TRBV6-2/TRBV6-3 . TGTGCCAGCAGTAGACATACCCCCCTGGACAATGAGCAGTTCTTC CASSRHTPLDNEQFF
. TRBJ2-7 TRBV28 . TGTGCCAGCAGTTTAGGGGCGCCCAACGAGCAGTACTTC CASSLGAPNEQYF
many TRBJ2-3 TRBV11-2 . TGTGCCAGCAGCTTAGTAGATACGCAGTATTTT CASSLVDTQYF
many TRBJ2-5 TRBV20-1 . TGCAGTGTGTCTGGGTTGGGGCAAGAGACCCAGTACTTC CSVSGLGQETQYF
once TRBJ2-1 TRBV20-1 . TGCAGTGCTAGATTCGGTGAGCAGTTCTTC CSARFGEQFF
. TRBJ2-5 TRBV7-3 TRBD2 TGTGCCAGCAGCCAAAGGGAGGGGGAGACCCAGTACTTC CASSQREGETQYF
many TRBJ2-1 TRBV12-5 TRBD2 TGTGCTAGTGGTTTGGTAAGCGGGGTATCCTACAATGAGCAGTTCTTC CASGLVSGVSYNEQFF
. TRBJ2-3 TRBV4-2 TRBD1 TGTGCCAGCAGCCCGGACAGGGGGACTACTAGCACAGATACGCAGTATTTT CASSPDRGTTSTDTQYF
. TRBJ1-4 TRBV4-1 . TGCGCCAGCAGCCATTTTAGAGGCGAGATACTCCCAACTAATGAAAAACTGTTTTTT CASSHFRGEILPTNEKLFF
many TRBJ2-2 TRBV9 . TGTGCCAGCAGCGCGAACACCGGGGAGCTGTTTTTT CASSANTGELFF
many TRBJ2-1 TRBV11-2 . TGTGCCAGCAGCTTGCTTACAGGGCCGGATGAGCAGTTCTTC CASSLLTGPDEQFF
many TRBJ1-2 TRBV28 TRBD1 TGTGCCAGCAGTAGGGACAGCAAGCGCTACACCTTC CASSRDSKRYTF
many TRBJ2-7 TRBV12-3/TRBV12-4 TRBD2 TGTGCCAGCAGTTTGGGCGGATTGCTAGCGGGAGGCTTCTACGAGCAGTACTTC CASSLGGLLAGGFYEQYF
. TRBJ2-1 TRBV6-1 . TGTGCCAGCAGCCCTAGTTGGCGGTCCTACAATGAGCAGTTCTTC CASSPSWRSYNEQFF
many TRBJ2-3 TRBV5-1 . TGCGCCAGCAGATTAACCGGGGGTACAGATACGCAGTATTTT CASRLTGGTDTQYF
many TRBJ2-3 TRBV7-2 . TGTGCCAGCAGCTTGGGACTCCACACAGATACGCAGTATTTT CASSLGLHTDTQYF
few TRBJ1-6 TRBV6-5 . TGTGCCAGCAGTTACTCCCAGCCAAGCTCCTATAATTCACCCCTCCACTTT CASSYSQPSSYNSPLHF
few TRBJ1-6 TRBV9 TRBD1 TGTGCCAGCAGCCCGCATCATGGGACAGGGGATTCACCCCTCCACTTT CASSPHHGTGDSPLHF
many TRBJ2-3 TRBV6-2/TRBV6-3 . TGTGCCAGCAGCCTTAGCGGACCCACAGATACGCAGTATTTT CASSLSGPTDTQYF
. TRBJ2-6 TRBV7-3 . TGTGCCAGCAGCTCATCCTCAGGGGTGGGGGCCAACGTCCTGACTTTC CASSSSSGVGANVLTF
few TRBJ2-5 TRBV5-4 TRBD2 TGTGCCAGCAGCCGGACCTTTGGGGGCGCGGGGGGAGAGACCCAGTACTTC CASSRTFGGAGGETQYF
. TRBJ2-7 TRBV3-1 TRBD1 TGTGCCAGCAGCCAAGTAGGACAGGGTTCCGAGCAGTACTTC CASSQVGQGSEQYF
. TRBJ1-5 TRBV12-3/TRBV12-4 TRBD1 TGTGCCAGCTTGAGGGGACAGAGCAATCAGCCCCAGCATTTT CASLRGQSNQPQHF
. TRBJ1-2 TRBV12-3/TRBV12-4 . TGTGCCAGCATTAGCGAGGGAGGCGGCTACACCTTC CASISEGGGYTF
many TRBJ2-2 TRBV27 TRBD2 TGTGCCAGCAGACCCCATAGCGGGAAGGGCGGGGAGCTGTTTTTT CASRPHSGKGGELFF
many TRBJ2-3 TRBV7-9 . TGTGCCAGCAGCCCCGCTAGAATCGGAGATACGCAGTATTTT CASSPARIGDTQYF
few TRBJ2-3 TRBV24-1 . TGTGCCACCAGTGATGCCAGAGATACGCAGTATTTT CATSDARDTQYF
many TRBJ2-1 TRBV30 TRBD2 TGTGCCTGGACGGGACTAGCGGGAGGTCTCTCCTACAATGAGCAGTTCTTC CAWTGLAGGLSYNEQFF
. TRBJ2-2 TRBV12-3/TRBV12-4 . TGTGCCAGCAAGGCCCAGCTGAACACCGGGGAGCTGTTTTTT CASKAQLNTGELFF
many TRBJ2-7 TRBV3-1 . TGTGCCAGCAGCCGGAGGGGGAGTGACGAGCAGTACTTC CASSRRGSDEQYF
many TRBJ2-1 TRBV2 . TGTGCCAGCAGTGAAGGGGCAGATGAGCAGTTCTTC CASSEGADEQFF
few TRBJ1-5 TRBV18 TRBD1 TGTGCCAGCTCACCCCAGGGGGGGGTGAGCAATCAGCCCCAGCATTTT CASSPQGGVSNQPQHF
many TRBJ2-7 TRBV18 . TGTGCCAGCTCACGCCAGGCGGGACACCTCTACGAGCAGTACTTC CASSRQAGHLYEQYF
few TRBJ2-3 TRBV19 TRBD1 TGTGCCAGTACCGTCAACTCGGACAGGGGAGGAACAGATACGCAGTATTTT CASTVNSDRGGTDTQYF
many TRBJ2-7 TRBV24-1 . TGTGCCACCCGGGGGATGAATGACGAGCAGTACTTC CATRGMNDEQYF
many TRBJ1-1 TRBV3-1 . TGTGCCAGCAGCTACCGGGACGCCACTGAAGCTTTCTTT CASSYRDATEAFF
many TRBJ2-3 TRBV28 TRBD2 TGTGCCAGCAGCCCGACTAGCGGCGGTAGCACAGATACGCAGTATTTT CASSPTSGGSTDTQYF
many TRBJ2-5 TRBV2 TRBD2 TGTGCCAGCAGTCTGAGGGGACTAACGTACTTC CASSLRGLTYF
many TRBJ2-3 TRBV7-9 . TGTGCCAGCAGCTTACCGCTGGCTACCACGTCCTACACAGATACGCAGTATTTT CASSLPLATTSYTDTQYF